What follows is one T cell receptor (beta chain) and its context. Its antigen is undetermined. The template for TCR beta VDJ and CDR3 sequence profiling was genomic DNA. TCRdb fed the reads into MiXCR, producing one record per CDR3 protein. The data contain about 470,000 distinct CDR3 sequences, over 25% of them singletons. This record belongs to a study of CD8+CD57+ T cells in acquired aplastic anemia. Study observations and caveats: Patients and controls shared 25 to 30 CD8+ CDR3 sequences, highly expressed in patients.

The CDR3 extends over 14 amino acids. V lost 11 bases to trimming and J lost 8 bases, with 24 bases between them. CDR1 and CDR2 (germline): LNHDA, SQIVND (reference sequence). Sequencing was done on patients that had shown CD8+CD57+ cell expansion by flow cytometry. The specimen was sorted CD4+, CD8+, or CD8+CD57+ T cells (not recorded which) from PBMCs. The genes are TRBV19 and TRBJ1-2, with D uncertain. This clonotype was sampled from a human donor with aplastic anemia. CDR3 residues: CAWSEPGPPRGYTF. The CDR3 nucleotides read TGTGCCTGGAGTGAACCGGGCCCCCCGAGGGGCTACACCTTC.